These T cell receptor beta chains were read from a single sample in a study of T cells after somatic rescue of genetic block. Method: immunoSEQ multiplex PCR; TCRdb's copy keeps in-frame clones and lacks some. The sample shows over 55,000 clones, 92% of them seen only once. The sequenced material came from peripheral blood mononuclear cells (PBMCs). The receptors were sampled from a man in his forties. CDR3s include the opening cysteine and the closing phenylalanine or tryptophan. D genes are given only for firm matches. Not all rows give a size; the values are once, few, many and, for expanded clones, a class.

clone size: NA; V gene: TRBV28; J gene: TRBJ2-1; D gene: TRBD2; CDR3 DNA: TGTGCCAGCAGTCCCTCAATTGTAGCGGGAGGTGAGCAGTTCTTC; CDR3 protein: CASSPSIVAGGEQFF
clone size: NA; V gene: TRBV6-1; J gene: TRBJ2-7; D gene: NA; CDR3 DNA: TGTGCCAGCAAGAAAGCAGGGTTAATTGGCGAGCAGTACTTC; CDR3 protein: CASKKAGLIGEQYF
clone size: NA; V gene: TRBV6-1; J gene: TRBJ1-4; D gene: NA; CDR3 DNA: TGTGCCAGCAGTGAAAGGGAGGCAGTCGGGGGTAATGAAAAACTGTTTTTT; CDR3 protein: CASSEREAVGGNEKLFF
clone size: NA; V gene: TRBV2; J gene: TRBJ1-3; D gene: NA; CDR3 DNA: TGTGCCAGCAGGTCGACGGAAACTAGCACCATATATTTT; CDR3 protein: CASRSTETSTIYF
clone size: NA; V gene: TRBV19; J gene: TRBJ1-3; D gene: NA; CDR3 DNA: TGTGCCAGTACCACGACAGTCTCTGGAAACACCATATATTTT; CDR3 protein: CASTTTVSGNTIYF
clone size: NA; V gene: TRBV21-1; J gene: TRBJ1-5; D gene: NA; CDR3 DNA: TGTGCCACCAACGACCAGCATTTT; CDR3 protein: CATNDQHF
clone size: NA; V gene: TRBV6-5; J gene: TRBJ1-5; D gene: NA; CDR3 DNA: TGTGCCAGCAGTTACTCAGGGGCAAATCAGCCCCAGCATTTT; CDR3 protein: CASSYSGANQPQHF
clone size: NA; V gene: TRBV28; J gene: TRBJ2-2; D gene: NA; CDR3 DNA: TGTGGGGCCGTTGGGGGGAACACCGGGGAGCTGTTTTTT; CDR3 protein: CGAVGGNTGELFF
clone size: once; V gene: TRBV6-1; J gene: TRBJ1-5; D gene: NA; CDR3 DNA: TGTGCCAGCAGTGAATTGGGGAATCAGCCCCAGCATTTT; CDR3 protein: CASSELGNQPQHF
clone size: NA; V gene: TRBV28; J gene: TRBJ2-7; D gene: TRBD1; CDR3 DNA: TGTGCCAGCAGTACTGCCGGGACAGGGGGTTTCTACGAGCAGTACTTC; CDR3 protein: CASSTAGTGGFYEQYF
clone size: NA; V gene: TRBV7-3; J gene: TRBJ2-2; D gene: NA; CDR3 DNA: TGTGCCAGCAGATCTGGGAACACCGGGGAGCTGTTTTTT; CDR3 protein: CASRSGNTGELFF
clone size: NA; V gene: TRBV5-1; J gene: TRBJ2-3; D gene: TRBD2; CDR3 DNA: TGCGCCAGCAGCTTGGCGGGGGGTCCCCGTTCGGCAGATACGCAGTATTTT; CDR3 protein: CASSLAGGPRSADTQYF
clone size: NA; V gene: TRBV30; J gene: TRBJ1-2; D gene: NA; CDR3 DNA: TGTGCCTGGAGCAATCCGGGCAGGACTAACTATGGCTACACCTTC; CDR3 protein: CAWSNPGRTNYGYTF
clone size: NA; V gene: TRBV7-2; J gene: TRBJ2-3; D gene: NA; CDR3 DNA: TGTGCCAGCAGCTTGGGGGCCCCCCAAGATACGCAGTATTTT; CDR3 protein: CASSLGAPQDTQYF
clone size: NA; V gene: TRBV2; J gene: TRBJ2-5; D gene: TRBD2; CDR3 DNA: TGTGCCAGCAGAGACCGGACTAGCGGGAGGCGGGGAGAGACCCAGTACTTC; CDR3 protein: CASRDRTSGRRGETQYF
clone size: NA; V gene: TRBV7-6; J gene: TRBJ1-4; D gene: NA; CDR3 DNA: TGTGCCAGCAGCCCAAACAGGGTGAATGAAAAACTGTTTTTT; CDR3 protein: CASSPNRVNEKLFF
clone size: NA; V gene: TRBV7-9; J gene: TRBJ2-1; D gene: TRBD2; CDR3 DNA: TGTGCCAGCAGCTCCGGGACTAGCCCCAATGAGCAGTTCTTC; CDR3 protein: CASSSGTSPNEQFF
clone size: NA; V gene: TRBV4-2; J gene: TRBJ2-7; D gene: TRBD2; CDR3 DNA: TGTGCCAGCAGGACTAGCGGCTCCTACGAGCAGTACTTC; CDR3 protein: CASRTSGSYEQYF
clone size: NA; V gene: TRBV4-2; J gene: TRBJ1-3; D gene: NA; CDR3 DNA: TGTGCCAGCAGCCAAGATTTGAATGGAAACACCATATATTTT; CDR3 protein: CASSQDLNGNTIYF
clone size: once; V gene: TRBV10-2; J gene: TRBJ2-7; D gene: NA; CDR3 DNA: TGCGCCAGCAGTGACTACGAGCAGTACTTC; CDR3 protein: CASSDYEQYF
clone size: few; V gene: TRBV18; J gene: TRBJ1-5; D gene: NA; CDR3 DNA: TGTGCCAGCTCACCATCCAGTGACCCCAATCAGCCCCAGCATTTT; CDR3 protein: CASSPSSDPNQPQHF
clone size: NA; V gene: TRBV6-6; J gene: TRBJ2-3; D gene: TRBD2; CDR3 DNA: TGTGCCAGCAGTCCCCCGGGGGGGCTCACAGATACGCAGTATTTT; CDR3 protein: CASSPPGGLTDTQYF
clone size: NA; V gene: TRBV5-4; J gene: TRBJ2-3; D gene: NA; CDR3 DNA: TGTGCCAGCAGCTTGGGGACACCCAGCACAGATACGCAGTATTTT; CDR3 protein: CASSLGTPSTDTQYF
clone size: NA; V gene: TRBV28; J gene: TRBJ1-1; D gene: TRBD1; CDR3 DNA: TGTGCCACACAGGGGACTGAAGCTTTCTTT; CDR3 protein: CATQGTEAFF
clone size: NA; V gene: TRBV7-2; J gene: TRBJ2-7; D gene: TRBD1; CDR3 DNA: TGTGCCAGCAGCGACCGGGACAGGCGGAACGAGCAGTACTTC; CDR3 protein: CASSDRDRRNEQYF
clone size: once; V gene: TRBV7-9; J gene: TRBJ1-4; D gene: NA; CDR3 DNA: TGTGCCAGCAGCTTACGTGGGGCTAATGAAAAACTGTTTTTT; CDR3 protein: CASSLRGANEKLFF
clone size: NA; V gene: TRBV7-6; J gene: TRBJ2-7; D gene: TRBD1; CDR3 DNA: TGTGCCAGCAGCTCCGGGACAGGGGGGTCCTACGAGCAGTACTTC; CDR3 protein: CASSSGTGGSYEQYF
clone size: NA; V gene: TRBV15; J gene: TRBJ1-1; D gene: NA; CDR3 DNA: TGTGCCACCAGCAGGAACACAGGCACTGAAGCTTTCTTT; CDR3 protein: CATSRNTGTEAFF
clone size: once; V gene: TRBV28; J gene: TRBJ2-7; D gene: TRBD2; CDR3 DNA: TGTGCCAGCTCGACTAGCGGCAGATCCGAGCAGTACTTC; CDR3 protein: CASSTSGRSEQYF
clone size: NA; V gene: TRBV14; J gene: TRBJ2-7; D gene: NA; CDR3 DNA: TGTGCCAGCAGCCAACGAAGGGGACTGGGCCACGAGCAGTACTTC; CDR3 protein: CASSQRRGLGHEQYF
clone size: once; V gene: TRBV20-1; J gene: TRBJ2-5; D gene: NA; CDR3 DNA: TGCAGTGGTGAAGGCCAAGAGACCCAGTACTTC; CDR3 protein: CSGEGQETQYF
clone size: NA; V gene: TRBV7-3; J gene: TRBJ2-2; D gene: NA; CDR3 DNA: TGTGCCAGCAGCGTCAACACCGGGGAGCTGTTTTTT; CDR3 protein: CASSVNTGELFF
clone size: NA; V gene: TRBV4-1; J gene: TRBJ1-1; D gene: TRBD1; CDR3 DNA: TGCGCCAGCAGCCAAGAGGGACGGCAGGGGGCGGGTGAAGCTTTCTTT; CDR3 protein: CASSQEGRQGAGEAFF
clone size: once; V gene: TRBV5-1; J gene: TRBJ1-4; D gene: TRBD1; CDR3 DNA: TGCGCCAGCAGCTTGGGGACAGGCAATGAAAAACTGTTTTTT; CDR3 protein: CASSLGTGNEKLFF
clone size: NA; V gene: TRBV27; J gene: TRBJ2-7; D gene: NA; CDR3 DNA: TGTGCCAGCAGTTTACAGGGCTCCTACGAGCAGTACTTC; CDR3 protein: CASSLQGSYEQYF
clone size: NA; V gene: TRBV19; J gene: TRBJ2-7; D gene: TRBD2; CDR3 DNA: TGTGCCAGTAGTACTTCGACTAGCGGGATTTACGAGCAGTACTTC; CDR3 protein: CASSTSTSGIYEQYF
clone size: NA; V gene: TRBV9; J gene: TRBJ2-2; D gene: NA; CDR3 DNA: TGTGCCAGCACCCTTAGCGGGAACACCGGGGAGCTGTTTTTT; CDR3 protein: CASTLSGNTGELFF
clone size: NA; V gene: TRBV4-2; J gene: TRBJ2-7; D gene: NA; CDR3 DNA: TGTGCCAGCAGCCAAGATCTCCAGGGGCACACCTACGAGCAGTACTTC; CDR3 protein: CASSQDLQGHTYEQYF
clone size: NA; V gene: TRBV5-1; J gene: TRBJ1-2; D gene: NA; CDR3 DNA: TGCGCCAGCAGCTTGGCAGAGTTCCAGGTACACACCTTC; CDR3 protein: CASSLAEFQVHTF
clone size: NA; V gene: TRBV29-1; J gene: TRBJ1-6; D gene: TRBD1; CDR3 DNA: TGCAGCGTTCGAGCCGGGACAGGGAATTCACCCCTCCACTTT; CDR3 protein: CSVRAGTGNSPLHF
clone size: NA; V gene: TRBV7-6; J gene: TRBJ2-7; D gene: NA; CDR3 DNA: TGTGCCAGCAGCCGAGGCGGGACACACTACGAGCAGTACTTC; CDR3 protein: CASSRGGTHYEQYF
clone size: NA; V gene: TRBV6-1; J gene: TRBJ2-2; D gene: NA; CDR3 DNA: TGTGCCAGCAGTGAAAGGGGTTTTGAGGCCGGGGAGCTGTTTTTT; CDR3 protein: CASSERGFEAGELFF
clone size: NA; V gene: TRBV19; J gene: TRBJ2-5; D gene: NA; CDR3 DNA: TGTGCCAGTAGTATGAACATCGAGGGGGAGACCCAGTACTTC; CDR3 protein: CASSMNIEGETQYF
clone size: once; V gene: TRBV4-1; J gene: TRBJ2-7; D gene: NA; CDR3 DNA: TGCGCCAGCAGCCAAGAAGTCGCGGTGAGCTCCTACGAGCAGTACTTC; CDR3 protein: CASSQEVAVSSYEQYF
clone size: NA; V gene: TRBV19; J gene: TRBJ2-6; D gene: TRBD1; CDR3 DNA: TGTGCCAGTAGGGGGGACAGGGCCAGGTCTGGGGCCAACGTCCTGACTTTC; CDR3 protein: CASRGDRARSGANVLTF